This T cell receptor beta chain was captured by sequencing in a study of CD8 T cells in ankylosing spondylitis. Points from the study as a whole: Ankylosing spondylitis blood appeared to carry a characteristic TCR beta motif of fewer than 10 highly homologous variants. The study looked at matched synovial fluid samples from ankylosing spondylitis patients. Disease-linked clones were reported to be significantly enriched there.

In the case of this clonotype: Its antigen is not known.

In TCRdb, the 5' RACE reads were re-called with MiXCR into one record per CDR3 protein. The table records around 440,000 distinct CDR3 sequences, 15% to 20% of them present only once. CDR3 size: 13 residues. J was trimmed by 6 bases and V by 5 bases; bases with no gene match: 3. CDR1 and CDR2 from the germline V gene are SGHTA and FQGNSA. The source is a male donor with ankylosing spondylitis. The specimen was blood, either unsorted or a sorted T cell fraction (not recorded which). The J gene is TRBJ2-2, the V gene TRBV7-2; TRBD1 aligns across 7 bases. This CDR3 reads CASSPQGAGELFF. The CDR3 region has the DNA TGTGCCAGCAGCCCCCAGGGGGCCGGGGAGCTGTTTTTT.